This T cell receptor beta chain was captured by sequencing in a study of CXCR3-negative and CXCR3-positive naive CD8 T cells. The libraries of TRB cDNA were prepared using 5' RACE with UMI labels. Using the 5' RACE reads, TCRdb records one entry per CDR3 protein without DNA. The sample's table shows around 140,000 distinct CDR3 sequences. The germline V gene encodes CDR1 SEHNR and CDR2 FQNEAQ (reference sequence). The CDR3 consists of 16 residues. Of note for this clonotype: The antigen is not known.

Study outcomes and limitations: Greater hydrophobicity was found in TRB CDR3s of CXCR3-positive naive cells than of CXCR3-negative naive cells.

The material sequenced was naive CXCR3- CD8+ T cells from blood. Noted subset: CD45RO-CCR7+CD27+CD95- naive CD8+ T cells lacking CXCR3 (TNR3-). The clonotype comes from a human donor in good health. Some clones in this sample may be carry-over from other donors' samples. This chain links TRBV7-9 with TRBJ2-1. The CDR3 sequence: CASSLGLLSSYNEQFF.